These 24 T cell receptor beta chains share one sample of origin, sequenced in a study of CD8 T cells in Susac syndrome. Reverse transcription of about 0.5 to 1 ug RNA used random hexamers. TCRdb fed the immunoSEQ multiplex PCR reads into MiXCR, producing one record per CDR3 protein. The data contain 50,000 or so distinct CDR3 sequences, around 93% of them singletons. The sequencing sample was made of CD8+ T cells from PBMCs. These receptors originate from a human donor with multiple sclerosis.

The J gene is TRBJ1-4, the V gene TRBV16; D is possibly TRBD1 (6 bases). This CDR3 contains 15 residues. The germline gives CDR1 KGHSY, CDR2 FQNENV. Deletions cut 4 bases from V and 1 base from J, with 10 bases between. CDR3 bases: TGTGCCAGCAGCCCCTTGGACAGAACTAATGAAAAACTGTTTTTT. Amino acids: CASSPLDRTNEKLFF.

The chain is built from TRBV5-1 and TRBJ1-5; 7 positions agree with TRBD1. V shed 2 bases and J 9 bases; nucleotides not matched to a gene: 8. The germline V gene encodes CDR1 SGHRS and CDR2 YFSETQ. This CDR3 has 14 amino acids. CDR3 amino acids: CASSLTGASRPQHF. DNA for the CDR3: TGCGCCAGCAGCTTAACAGGGGCCTCTCGGCCCCAGCATTTT.

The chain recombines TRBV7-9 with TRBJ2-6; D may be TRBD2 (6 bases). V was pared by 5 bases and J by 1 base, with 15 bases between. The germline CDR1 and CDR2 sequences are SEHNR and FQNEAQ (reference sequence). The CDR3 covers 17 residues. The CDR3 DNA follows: TGTGCCAGCAGCGCGTGGGGAGGTACGTCTGGGGCCAACGTCCTGACTTTC. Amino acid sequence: CASSAWGGTSGANVLTF.

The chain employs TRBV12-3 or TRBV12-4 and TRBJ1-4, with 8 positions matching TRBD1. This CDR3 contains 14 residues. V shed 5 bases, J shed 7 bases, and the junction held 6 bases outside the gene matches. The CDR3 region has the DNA TGTGCCAGCAGTCAGGACAGGGAAGGTGAAAAACTGTTTTTT. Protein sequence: CASSQDREGEKLFF.

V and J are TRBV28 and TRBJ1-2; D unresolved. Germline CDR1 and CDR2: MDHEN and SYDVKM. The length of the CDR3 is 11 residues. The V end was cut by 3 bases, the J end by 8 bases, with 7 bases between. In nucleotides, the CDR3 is TGTGCCAGCAGTTTTATCGGCGGCTACACCTTC. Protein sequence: CASSFIGGYTF.

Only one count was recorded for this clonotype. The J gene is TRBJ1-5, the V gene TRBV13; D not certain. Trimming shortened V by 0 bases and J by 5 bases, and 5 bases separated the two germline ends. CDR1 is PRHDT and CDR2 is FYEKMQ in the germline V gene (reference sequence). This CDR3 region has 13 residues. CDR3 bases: TGTGCCAGCAGCTTAGGTGGTCATCAGCCCCAGCATTTT. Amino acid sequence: CASSLGGHQPQHF.

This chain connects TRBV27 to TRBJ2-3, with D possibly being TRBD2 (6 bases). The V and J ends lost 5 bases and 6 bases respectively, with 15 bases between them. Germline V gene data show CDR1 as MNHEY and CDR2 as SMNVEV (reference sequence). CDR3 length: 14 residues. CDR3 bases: TGTGCCAGCAGTCCCGGCGACCGGGGGGATACGCAGTATTTT. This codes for CASSPGDRGDTQYF.

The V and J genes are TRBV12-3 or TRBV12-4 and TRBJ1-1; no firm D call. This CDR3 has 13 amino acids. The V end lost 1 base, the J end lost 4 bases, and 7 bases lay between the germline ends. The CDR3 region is CASSLGVTTEAFF. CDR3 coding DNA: TGTGCCAGCAGTTTAGGCGTTACCACTGAAGCTTTCTTT.

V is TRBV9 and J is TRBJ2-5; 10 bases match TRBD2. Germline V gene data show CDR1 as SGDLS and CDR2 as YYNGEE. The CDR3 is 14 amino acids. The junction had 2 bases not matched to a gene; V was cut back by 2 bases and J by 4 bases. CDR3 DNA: TGTGCCAGCAGCGTCAGCGGGGGGGCAGAGACCCAGTACTTC. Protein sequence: CASSVSGGAETQYF.

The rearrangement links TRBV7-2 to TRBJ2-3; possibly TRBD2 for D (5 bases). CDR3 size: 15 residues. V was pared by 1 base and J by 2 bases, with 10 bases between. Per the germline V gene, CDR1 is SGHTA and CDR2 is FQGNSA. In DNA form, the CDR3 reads TGTGCCAGCAGCTTAGACGGGGTAAACACAGATACGCAGTATTTT. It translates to CASSLDGVNTDTQYF.

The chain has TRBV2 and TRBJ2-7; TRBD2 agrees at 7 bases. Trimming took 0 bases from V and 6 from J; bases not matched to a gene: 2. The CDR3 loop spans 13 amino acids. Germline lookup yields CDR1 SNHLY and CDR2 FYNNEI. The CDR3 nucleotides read TGTGCCAGCAGTGAAGCTGGGGGGGGCGAGCAGTACTTC. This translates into CASSEAGGGEQYF.

CDR3 protein: CASSYFLGLEGGTEAFF. The CDR3 nucleotides read TGTGCCAGCAGTTACTTCTTGGGGCTGGAGGGGGGCACTGAAGCTTTCTTT. The chain uses TRBV6-4 and TRBJ1-1; D might be TRBD1 (6 bases). CDR1 and CDR2 from the germline V gene are MRHNA and SNTAGT. Trimming stripped 5 bases from V and 4 bases from J, with 23 bases between. The CDR3 covers 17 residues.

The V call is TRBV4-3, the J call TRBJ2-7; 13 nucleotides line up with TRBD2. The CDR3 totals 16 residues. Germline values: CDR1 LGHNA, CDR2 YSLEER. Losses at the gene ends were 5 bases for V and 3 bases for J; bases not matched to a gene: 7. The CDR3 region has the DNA TGCGCCAGCAGCATTGGACTAGCGGGGGCGTACTACGAGCAGTACTTC. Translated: CASSIGLAGAYYEQYF.

The CDR3 nucleotides read TGTGCCAGCAGTTACTCTAGCGGGGGGGCCTACAATGAGCAGTTCTTC. Translating it yields CASSYSSGGAYNEQFF. The chain is built from TRBV6-2 or TRBV6-3 and TRBJ2-1; 11 nucleotides align to TRBD2. The CDR3 runs to 16 residues. The junction had 0 bases not matched to a gene; V was cut back by 0 bases and J by 2 bases. In germline, CDR1 is MNHEY, CDR2 SVGEGT.

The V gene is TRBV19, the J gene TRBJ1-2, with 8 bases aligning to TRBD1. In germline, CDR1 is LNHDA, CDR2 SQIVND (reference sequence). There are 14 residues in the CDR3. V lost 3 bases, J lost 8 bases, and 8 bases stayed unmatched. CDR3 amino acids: CASSMDRATGGYTF. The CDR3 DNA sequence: TGTGCCAGTAGTATGGACAGGGCCACGGGGGGCTACACCTTC.

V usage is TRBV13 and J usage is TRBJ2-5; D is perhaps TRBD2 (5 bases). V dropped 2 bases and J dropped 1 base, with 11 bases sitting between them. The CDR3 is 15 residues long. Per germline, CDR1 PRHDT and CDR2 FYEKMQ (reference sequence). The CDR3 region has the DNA TGTGCCAGCAGCTTAAGGCTCGGGGTCCAAGAGACCCAGTACTTC. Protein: CASSLRLGVQETQYF.

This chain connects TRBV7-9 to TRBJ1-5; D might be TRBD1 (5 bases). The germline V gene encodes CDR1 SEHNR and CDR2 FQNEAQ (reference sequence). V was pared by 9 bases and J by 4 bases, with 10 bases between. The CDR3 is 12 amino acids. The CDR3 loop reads CASNWGNQPQHF. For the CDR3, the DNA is TGTGCCAGTAATTGGGGGAATCAGCCCCAGCATTTT.

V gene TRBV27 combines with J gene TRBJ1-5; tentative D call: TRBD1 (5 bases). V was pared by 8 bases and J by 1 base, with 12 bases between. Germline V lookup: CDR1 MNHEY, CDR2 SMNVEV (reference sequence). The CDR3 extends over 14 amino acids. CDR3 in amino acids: CASRLGGSNQPQHF. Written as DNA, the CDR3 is TGTGCCAGCCGACTCGGGGGGAGCAATCAGCCCCAGCATTTT.

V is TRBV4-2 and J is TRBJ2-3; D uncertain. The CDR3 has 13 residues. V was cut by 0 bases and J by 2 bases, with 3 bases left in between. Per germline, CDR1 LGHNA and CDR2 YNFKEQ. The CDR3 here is CASSQDYTDTQYF. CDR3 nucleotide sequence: TGTGCCAGCAGCCAAGACTACACAGATACGCAGTATTTT.

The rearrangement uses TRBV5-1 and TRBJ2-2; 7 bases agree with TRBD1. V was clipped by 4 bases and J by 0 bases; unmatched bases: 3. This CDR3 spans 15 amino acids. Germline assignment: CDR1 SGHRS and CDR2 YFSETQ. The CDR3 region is CASSKTGANTGELFF. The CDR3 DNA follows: TGCGCCAGCAGCAAAACAGGGGCGAACACCGGGGAGCTGTTTTTT.

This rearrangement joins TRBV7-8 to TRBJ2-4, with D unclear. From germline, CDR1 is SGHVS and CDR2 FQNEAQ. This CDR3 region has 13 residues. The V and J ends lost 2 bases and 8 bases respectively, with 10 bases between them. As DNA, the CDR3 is TGTGCCAGCAGCTTATCCTTAAAGGACATTCAGTACTTC. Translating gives CASSLSLKDIQYF.

The CDR3 DNA reads as TGTGCCAGCAGCTTAAGACAGGGGAACTCTGGAAACACCATATATTTT. Translating it yields CASSLRQGNSGNTIYF. J is TRBJ1-3 and V is TRBV9; 8 nucleotides agree with TRBD1. After removal of 4 bases from V and 0 bases from J, the junction contained 6 bases not matched to a gene. Germline CDR1 SGDLS, CDR2 YYNGEE. The CDR3 runs to 16 residues.

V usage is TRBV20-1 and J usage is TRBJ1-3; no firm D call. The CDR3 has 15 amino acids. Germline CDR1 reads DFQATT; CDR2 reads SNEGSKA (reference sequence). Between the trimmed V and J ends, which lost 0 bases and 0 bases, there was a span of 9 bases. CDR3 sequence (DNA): TGCAGTGCTAGAGATATAGCCGCCTCTGGAAACACCATATATTTT. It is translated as CSARDIAASGNTIYF.

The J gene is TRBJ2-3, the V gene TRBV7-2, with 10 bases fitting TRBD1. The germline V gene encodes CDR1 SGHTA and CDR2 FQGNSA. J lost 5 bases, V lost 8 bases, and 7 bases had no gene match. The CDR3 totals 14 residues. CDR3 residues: CASERQGAGDTQYF. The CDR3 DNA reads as TGTGCCAGCGAGCGACAGGGGGCCGGAGATACGCAGTATTTT.